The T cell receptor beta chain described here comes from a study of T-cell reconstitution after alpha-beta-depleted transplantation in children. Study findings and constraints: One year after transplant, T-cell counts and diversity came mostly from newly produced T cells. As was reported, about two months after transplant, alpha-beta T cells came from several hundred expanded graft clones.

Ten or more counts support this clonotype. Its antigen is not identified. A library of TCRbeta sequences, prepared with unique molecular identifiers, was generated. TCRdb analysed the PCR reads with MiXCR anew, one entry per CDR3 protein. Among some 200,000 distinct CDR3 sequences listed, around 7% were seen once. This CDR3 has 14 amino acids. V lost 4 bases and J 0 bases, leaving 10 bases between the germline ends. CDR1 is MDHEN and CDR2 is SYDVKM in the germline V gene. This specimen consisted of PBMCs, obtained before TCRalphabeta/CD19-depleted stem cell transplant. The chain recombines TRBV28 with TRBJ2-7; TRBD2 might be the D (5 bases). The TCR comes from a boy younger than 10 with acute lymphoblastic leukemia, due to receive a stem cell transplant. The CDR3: CASSSPGLSYEQYF. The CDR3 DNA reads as TGTGCCAGCAGTTCCCCCGGACTCTCCTACGAGCAGTACTTC.